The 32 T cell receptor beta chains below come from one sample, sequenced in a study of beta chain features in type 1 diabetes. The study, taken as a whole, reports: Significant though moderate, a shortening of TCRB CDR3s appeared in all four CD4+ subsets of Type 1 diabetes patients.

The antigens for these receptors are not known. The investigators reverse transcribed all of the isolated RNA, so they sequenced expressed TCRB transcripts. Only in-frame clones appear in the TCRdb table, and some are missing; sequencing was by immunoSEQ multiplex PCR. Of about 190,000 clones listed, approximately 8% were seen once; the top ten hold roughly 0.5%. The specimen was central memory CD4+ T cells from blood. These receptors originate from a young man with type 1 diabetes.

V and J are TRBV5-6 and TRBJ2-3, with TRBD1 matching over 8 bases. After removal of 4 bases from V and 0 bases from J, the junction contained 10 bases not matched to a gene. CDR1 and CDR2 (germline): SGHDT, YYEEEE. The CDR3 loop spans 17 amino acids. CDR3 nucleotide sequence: TGTGCCAGCAGCCCCACTCGGACAGGGCCCAGCACAGATACGCAGTATTTT. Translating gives CASSPTRTGPSTDTQYF.

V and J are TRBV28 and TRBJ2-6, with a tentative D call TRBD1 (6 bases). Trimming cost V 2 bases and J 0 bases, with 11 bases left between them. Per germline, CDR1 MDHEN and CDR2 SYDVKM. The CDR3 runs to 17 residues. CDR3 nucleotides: TGTGCCAGCAGTTTAACGCAGGGGAGCTCTGGGGCCAACGTCCTGACTTTC. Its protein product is CASSLTQGSSGANVLTF.

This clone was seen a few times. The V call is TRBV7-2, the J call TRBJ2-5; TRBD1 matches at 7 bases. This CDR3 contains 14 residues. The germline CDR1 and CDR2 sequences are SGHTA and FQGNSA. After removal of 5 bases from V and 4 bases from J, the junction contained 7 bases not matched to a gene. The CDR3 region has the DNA TGTGCCAGCAGCCCCCAGGGACAGATAGAGACCCAGTACTTC. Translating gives CASSPQGQIETQYF. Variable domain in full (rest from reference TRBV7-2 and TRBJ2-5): GAGVSQSPSNKVTEKGKDVELRCDPISGHTALYWYRQSLGQGLEFLIYFQGNSAPDKSGLPSDRFSAERTGGSVSTLTIQRTQQEDSAVYLCASSPQGQIETQYFGPGTRLLVL.

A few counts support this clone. The CDR3 DNA reads TGTGCCAGCAGCCAGACCGACAGGGGGGACTATGGCTACACCTTC. It translates to CASSQTDRGDYGYTF. V gene TRBV14 combines with J gene TRBJ1-2; 9 nucleotides match TRBD1. Per germline, CDR1 SGHDN and CDR2 FVKESK. V was clipped by 3 bases and J by 3 bases; unmatched bases: 5. CDR3 length equals 15 residues. Full variable domain (outside the CDR3, taken from reference TRBV14 and TRBJ1-2): EAGVTQFPSHSVIEKGQTVTLRCDPISGHDNLYWYRRVMGKEIKFLLHFVKESKQDESGMPNNRFLAERTGGTYSTLKVQPAELEDSGVYFCASSQTDRGDYGYTFGSGTRLTVV.

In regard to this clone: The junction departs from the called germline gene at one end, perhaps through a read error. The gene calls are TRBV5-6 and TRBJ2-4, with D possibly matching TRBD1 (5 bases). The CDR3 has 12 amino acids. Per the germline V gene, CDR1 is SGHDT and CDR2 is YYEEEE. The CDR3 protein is CASSLGQDTVSF. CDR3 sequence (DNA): TGTGCCAGCAGCTTGGGTCAGGACACTGTGAGCTTC.

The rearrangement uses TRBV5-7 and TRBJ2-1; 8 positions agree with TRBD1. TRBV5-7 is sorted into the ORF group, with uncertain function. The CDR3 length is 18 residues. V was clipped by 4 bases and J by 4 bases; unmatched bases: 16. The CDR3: CASSNSGDRGELYNEQFF. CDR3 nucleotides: TGTGCCAGCAGCAATTCCGGCGACAGGGGTGAATTGTACAATGAGCAGTTCTTC.

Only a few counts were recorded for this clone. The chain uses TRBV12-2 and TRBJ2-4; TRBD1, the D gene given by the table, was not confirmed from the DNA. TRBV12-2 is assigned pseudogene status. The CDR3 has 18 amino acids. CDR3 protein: CASRSASGTGGPKNIQYF. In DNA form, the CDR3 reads TGTGCAAGTCGCTCAGCATCCGGGACAGGGGGCCCCAAAAACATTCAGTACTTC.

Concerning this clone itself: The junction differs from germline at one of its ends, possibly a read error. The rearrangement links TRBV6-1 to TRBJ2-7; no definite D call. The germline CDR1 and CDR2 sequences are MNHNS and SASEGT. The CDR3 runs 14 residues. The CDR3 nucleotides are TGTGCCAGCAGCGAAGGGCAGGCCATCTACGAGCAGTACTTC. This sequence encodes CASSEGQAIYEQYF.

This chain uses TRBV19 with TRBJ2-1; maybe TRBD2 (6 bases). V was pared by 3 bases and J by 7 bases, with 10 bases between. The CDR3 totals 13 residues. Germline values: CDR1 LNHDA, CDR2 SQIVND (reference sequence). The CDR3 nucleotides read TGTGCCAGTAGTATCCTAGCGAGAAATGAGCAGTTCTTC. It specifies CASSILARNEQFF. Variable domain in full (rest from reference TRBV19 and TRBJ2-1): DGGITQSPKYLFRKEGQNVTLSCEQNLNHDAMYWYRQDPGQGLRLIYYSQIVNDFQKGDIAEGYSVSREKKESFPLTVTSAQKNPTAFYLCASSILARNEQFFGPGTRLTVL.

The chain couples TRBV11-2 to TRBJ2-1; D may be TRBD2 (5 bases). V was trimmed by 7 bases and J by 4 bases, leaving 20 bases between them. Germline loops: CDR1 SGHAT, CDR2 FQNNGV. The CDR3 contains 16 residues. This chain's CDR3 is CASKQVRSRGYNEQFF. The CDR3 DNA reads TGTGCCAGCAAACAAGTCAGGTCCCGGGGATACAATGAGCAGTTCTTC. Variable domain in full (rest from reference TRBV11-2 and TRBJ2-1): EAGVAQSPRYKIIEKRQSVAFWCNPISGHATLYWYQQILGQGPKLLIQFQNNGVVDDSQLPKDRFSAERLKGVDSTLKIQPAKLEDSAVYLCASKQVRSRGYNEQFFGPGTRLTVL.

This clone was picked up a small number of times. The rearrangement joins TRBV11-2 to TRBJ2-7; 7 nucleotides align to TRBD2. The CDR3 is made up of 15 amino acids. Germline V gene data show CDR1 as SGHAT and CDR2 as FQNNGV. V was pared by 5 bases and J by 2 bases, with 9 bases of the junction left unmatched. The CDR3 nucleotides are TGTGCCAGCAGCCAACTCAGCGGGAACCCCTACGAGCAGTACTTC. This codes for CASSQLSGNPYEQYF.

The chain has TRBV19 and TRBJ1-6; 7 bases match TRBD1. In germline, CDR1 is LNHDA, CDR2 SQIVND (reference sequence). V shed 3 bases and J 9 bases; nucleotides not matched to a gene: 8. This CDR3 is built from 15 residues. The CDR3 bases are TGTGCCAGTAGTATGCTTACAGGGGCTGTTTCACCCCTCCACTTT. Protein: CASSMLTGAVSPLHF.

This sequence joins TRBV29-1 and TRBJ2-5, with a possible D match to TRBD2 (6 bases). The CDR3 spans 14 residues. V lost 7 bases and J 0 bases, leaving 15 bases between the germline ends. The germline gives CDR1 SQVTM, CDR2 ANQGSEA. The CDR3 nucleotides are TGCAGCGCCAACGGGGGTGGGAACCAAGAGACCCAGTACTTC. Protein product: CSANGGGNQETQYF.

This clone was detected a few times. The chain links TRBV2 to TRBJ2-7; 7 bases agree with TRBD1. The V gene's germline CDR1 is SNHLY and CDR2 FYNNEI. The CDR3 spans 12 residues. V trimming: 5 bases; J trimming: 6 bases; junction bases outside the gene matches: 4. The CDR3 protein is CASSRQGTEQYF. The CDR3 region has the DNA TGTGCCAGCAGTCGACAGGGTACCGAGCAGTACTTC.

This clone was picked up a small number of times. CDR3 in DNA: TGTGCCTGGAGTGTAAGCCAGGGATCCTATAATTCACCCCTCCACTTT. Protein: CAWSVSQGSYNSPLHF. The chain uses TRBV30 and TRBJ1-6; D might be TRBD1 (5 bases). The CDR3 sequence is 16 residues long. The V gene lost 0 bases and the J gene lost 1 base, with 10 bases spanning the gap. CDR1 is GTSNPN, CDR2 SVGIG, per germline (reference sequence).

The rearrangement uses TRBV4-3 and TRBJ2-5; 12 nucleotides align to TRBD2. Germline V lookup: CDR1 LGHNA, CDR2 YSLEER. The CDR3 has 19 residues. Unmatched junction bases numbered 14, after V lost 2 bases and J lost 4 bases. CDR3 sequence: CASSQWPPASGGAGETQYF. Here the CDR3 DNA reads TGCGCCAGCAGCCAATGGCCCCCCGCTAGCGGGGGGGCCGGAGAGACCCAGTACTTC.

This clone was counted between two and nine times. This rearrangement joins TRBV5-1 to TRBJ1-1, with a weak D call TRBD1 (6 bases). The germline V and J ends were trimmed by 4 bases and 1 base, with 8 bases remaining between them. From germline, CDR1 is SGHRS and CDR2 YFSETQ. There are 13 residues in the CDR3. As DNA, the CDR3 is TGCGCCAGCAGCGAACAGGGGAACACTGAAGCTTTCTTT. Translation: CASSEQGNTEAFF.

CDR3 protein: CASSVGGQGLSEQYF. The CDR3 DNA is TGTGCCAGCAGCGTTGGGGGACAGGGGTTATCCGAGCAGTACTTC. The rearrangement uses TRBV9 and TRBJ2-7, with 10 bases aligning to TRBD1. There are 15 residues in the CDR3. CDR1 is SGDLS, CDR2 YYNGEE, per germline. V lost 2 bases and J lost 6; bases outside the gene matches: 8.

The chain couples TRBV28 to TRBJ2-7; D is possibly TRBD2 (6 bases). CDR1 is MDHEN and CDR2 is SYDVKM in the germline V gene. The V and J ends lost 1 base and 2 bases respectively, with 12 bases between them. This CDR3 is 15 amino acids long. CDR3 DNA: TGTGCCAGCAGTTTATTCCCTGGGGGGACCTACGAGCAGTACTTC. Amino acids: CASSLFPGGTYEQYF.

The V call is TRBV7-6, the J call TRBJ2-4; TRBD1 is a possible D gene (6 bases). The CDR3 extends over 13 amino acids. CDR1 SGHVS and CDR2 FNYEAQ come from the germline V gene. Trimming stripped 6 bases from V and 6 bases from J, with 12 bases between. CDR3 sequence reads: CASSPGQGNIQYF. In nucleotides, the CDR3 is TGTGCCAGCAGTCCGGGACAAGGAAACATTCAGTACTTC.

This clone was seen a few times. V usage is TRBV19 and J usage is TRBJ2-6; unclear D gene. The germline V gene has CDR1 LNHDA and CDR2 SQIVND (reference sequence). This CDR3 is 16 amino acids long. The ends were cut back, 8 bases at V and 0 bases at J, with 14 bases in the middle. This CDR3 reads CASGPRLGSGANVLTF. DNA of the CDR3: TGTGCCAGTGGGCCCCGGTTAGGCTCTGGGGCCAACGTCCTGACTTTC.

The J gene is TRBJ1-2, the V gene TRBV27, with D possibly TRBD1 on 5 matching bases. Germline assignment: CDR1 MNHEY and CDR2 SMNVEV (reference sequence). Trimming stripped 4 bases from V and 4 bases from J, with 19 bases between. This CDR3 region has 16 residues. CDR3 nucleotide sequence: TGTGCCAGCAGTTCCACGGCTACCGACAGCCTCTATGGCTACACCTTC. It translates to CASSSTATDSLYGYTF.

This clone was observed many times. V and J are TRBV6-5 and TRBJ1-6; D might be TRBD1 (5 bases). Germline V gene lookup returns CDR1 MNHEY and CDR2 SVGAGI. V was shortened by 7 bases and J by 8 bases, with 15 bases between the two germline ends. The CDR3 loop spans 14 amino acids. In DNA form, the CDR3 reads TGTGCCAGCACCTCTCAGGGTGGAGATTCACCCCTCCACTTT. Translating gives CASTSQGGDSPLHF.

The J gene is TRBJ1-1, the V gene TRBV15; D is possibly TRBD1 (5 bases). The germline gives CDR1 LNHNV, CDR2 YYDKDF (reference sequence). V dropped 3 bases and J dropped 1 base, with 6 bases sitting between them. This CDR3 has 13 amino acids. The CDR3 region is CATSSQGNTEAFF. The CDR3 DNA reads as TGTGCCACCAGCAGCCAGGGGAACACTGAAGCTTTCTTT.

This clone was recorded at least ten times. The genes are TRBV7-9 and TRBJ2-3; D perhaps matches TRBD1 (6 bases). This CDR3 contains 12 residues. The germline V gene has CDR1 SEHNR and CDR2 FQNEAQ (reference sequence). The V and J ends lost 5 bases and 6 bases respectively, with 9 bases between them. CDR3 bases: TGTGCCAGCAGCCGGGACACGGATACGCAGTATTTT. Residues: CASSRDTDTQYF.

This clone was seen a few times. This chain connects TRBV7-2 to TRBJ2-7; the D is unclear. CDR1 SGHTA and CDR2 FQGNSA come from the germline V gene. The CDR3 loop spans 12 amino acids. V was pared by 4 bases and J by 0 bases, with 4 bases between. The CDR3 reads CASSSLSYEQYF. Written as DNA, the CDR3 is TGTGCCAGCAGCTCCCTCTCCTACGAGCAGTACTTC. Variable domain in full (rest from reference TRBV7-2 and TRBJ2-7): GAGVSQSPSNKVTEKGKDVELRCDPISGHTALYWYRQSLGQGLEFLIYFQGNSAPDKSGLPSDRFSAERTGGSVSTLTIQRTQQEDSAVYLCASSSLSYEQYFGPGTRLTVT.

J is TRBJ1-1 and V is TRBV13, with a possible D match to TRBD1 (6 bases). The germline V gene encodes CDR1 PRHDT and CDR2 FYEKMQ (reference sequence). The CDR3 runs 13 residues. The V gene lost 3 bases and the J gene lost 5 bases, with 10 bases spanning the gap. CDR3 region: CASSFRGTTEAFF. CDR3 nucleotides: TGTGCCAGCAGCTTCAGGGGTACAACTGAAGCTTTCTTT.

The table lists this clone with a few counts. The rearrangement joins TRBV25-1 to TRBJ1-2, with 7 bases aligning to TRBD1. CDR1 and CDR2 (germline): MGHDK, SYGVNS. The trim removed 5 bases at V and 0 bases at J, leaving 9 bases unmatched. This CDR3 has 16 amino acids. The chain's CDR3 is CASSRHGQATNYGYTF. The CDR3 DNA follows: TGTGCCAGCAGTCGCCACGGACAGGCGACTAACTATGGCTACACCTTC.

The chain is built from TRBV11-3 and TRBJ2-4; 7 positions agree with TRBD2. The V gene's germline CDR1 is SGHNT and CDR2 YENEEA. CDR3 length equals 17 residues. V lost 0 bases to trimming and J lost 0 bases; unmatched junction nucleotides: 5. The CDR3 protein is CASSLESGKVAKNIQYF. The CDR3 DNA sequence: TGTGCCAGCAGCTTAGAGAGCGGGAAGGTAGCCAAAAACATTCAGTACTTC.

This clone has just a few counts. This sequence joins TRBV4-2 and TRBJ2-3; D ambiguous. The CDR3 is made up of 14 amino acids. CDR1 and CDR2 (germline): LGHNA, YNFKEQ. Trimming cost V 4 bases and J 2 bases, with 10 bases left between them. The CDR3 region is CASSLGLLTDTQYF. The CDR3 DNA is TGTGCCAGCAGCCTTGGGCTACTCACAGATACGCAGTATTTT.

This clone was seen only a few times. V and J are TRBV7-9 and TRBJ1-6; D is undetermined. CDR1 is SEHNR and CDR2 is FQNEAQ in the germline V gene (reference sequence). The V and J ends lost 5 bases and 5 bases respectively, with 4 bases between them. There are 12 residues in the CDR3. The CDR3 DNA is TGTGCCAGCAGCCTCGATAATTCACCCCTCCACTTT. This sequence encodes CASSLDNSPLHF.

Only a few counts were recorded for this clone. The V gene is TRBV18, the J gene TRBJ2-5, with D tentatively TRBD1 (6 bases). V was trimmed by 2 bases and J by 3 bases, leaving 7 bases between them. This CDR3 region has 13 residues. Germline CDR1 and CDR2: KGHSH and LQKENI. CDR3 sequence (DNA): TGTGCCAGCTCACCATACAGGGAAGAGACCCAGTACTTC. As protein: CASSPYREETQYF.